A single sample gave rise to the 2 T cell receptor beta chains below, sequenced in a study of patients and donors after allogeneic stem cell transplantation. Each CDR3 protein is one row after TCRdb ran MiXCR on the RT-PCR reads. There are roughly 960,000 distinct CDR3 sequences in the sample; roughly 18% occur only once, and 5% to 6.5% lies in the top ten. Material for sequencing was blood, either unsorted or a sorted T cell fraction (not recorded which). These receptors were taken from a human donor who was either an allogeneic HSCT recipient or a stem cell or donor lymphocyte infusion donor (not recorded which). It is not recorded whose cells these are; they may come from a transplant donor.

This clonotype was picked up many times. The chain couples TRBV12-3 or TRBV12-4 to TRBJ2-2; 10 nucleotides line up with TRBD1. V dropped 11 bases and J dropped 5; count of bases not matched to a gene: 2. This CDR3 is 12 amino acids long. In DNA, the CDR3 is TGTGCCTGGGGACAGGGGACCGGGGAGCTGTTTTTT. It yields the protein CAWGQGTGELFF.

The sample holds a few counts of this clonotype. J is TRBJ2-3 and V is TRBV9, with 10 bases aligning to TRBD2. CDR1 SGDLS and CDR2 YYNGEE come from the germline V gene. The CDR3 is 16 amino acids. Trimming at V came to 2 bases and at J to 2 bases, leaving 5 bases not matched to a gene. CDR3 DNA sequence: TGTGCCAGCAGCGTTGTAGCGGGAGGCTCCACAGATACGCAGTATTTT. Its protein is CASSVVAGGSTDTQYF.